This T cell receptor (beta chain) derives from a study of graft-versus-host responses after intestinal transplantation. Comments on this clone: Its antigen is unknown.

The data were produced by immunoSEQ multiplex PCR, yet TCRdb's version contains in-frame clones alone and is incomplete. Of 75,000 to 90,000 clones listed, 85% to 90% are singletons. Study-level findings and limits: With peak circulating GvH clone levels came an association with early post-transplant HvG declines. Ileal or blood samples showed some GvH clones first, and such clones were also found in recipient marrow.

Germline V lookup: CDR1 MNHEY, CDR2 SMNVEV (reference sequence). V trimming: 2 bases; J trimming: 7 bases; junction bases outside the gene matches: 8. CDR3 length equals 15 residues. This sequence joins TRBV27 and TRBJ2-5, with 9 nucleotides matching TRBD2. This TCR was recovered from a human donor who received an intestinal transplant. The material sequenced was unstimulated CD4+ T cells sorted from spleen or lymph node cells, taken before intestinal transplant. The DNA for the CDR3 is TGTGCCAGCAGTTTAAGGTGGACTAGCGACGGGACCCAGTACTTC. Its protein is CASSLRWTSDGTQYF.